One T cell receptor beta chain is described in this entry. Its target is not known. Two oligonucleotides, mixed equimolar, formed the beta constant-region primer covering TRBC1 and TRBC2. TCRdb analysed the UMI-ligation and nested PCR reads with MiXCR anew, one entry per CDR3 protein. The sample gives roughly 140,000 distinct CDR3 sequences, 15% to 20% of which show up once; roughly 0.14% is in the top ten. This specimen belongs to a study of naive and memory T cell subsets. Study findings and constraints: Especially in CD8 cells, naive repertoires contained a few larger clonotypes, possibly CD45RA-re-expressing memory cells.

The sample taken for sequencing was naive CD4+ T cells from blood. This clonotype was obtained from a human donor in good health.

The CDR3 DNA is TGTGCCAGCAGCAAGAGACGGGTGGGGATTGAGCCCCAGCATTTT. Protein sequence: CASSKRRVGIEPQHF. The chain joins TRBV12-3 or TRBV12-4 to TRBJ1-5; D is ambiguous. The CDR3 runs to 15 residues. Trimming cost V 6 bases and J 8 bases, with 20 bases left between them.